What follows are 20 T cell receptor beta chains derived from one specimen sequenced in a study of T cells in Graves' hyperthyroidism and ophthalmopathy. Amplified TCR beta CDR3 regions came from RNA transcripts. HTBI primers were the set used in a first-round RT-PCR of the TCR CDR3. TCRdb re-called the multiplex PCR reads through MiXCR, storing one row per CDR3 protein. The table records tens of thousands of distinct CDR3 sequences, about 53% of them present only once. The sample taken for sequencing was peripheral blood or thyroid tissue (not recorded which). The receptors were sampled from a young man with Graves' hyperthyroidism.

The rearrangement links TRBV7-6 to TRBJ1-1; D gene uncertain. The CDR3 extends over 14 amino acids. Trimming took 1 base from V and 1 from J, leaving 7 bases between them. Looked up from germline, CDR1 is SGHVS and CDR2 is FNYEAQ. The CDR3 bases are TGTGCCAGCAGCTTAGGTTGGGGGAACACTGAAGCTTTCTTT. This translates into CASSLGWGNTEAFF.

The chain employs TRBV7-2 and TRBJ1-6, with 8 bases fitting TRBD1. This CDR3 spans 13 amino acids. Germline V CDR1 and CDR2: SGHTA, FQGNSA. The ends lost 5 bases at V and 10 bases at J; junction bases unmatched: 4. The CDR3 DNA sequence: TGTGCCAGCAGCACAAGACAGGGGTCACCCCTCCACTTT. Translation gives CASSTRQGSPLHF.

This rearrangement joins TRBV29-1 to TRBJ2-5; possible D gene TRBD1, 6 bases. The V gene's germline CDR1 is SQVTM and CDR2 ANQGSEA. The CDR3 totals 14 residues. V dropped 3 bases and J dropped 1 base, with 12 bases sitting between them. For the CDR3, the DNA is TGCAGCGTTGATGGTCAGGGGCGCCAAGAGACCCAGTACTTC. Its translation: CSVDGQGRQETQYF.

This clonotype has a count of ten or more. V is TRBV3-1 and J is TRBJ1-1; TRBD1 is a possible D gene (5 bases). The CDR3 is made up of 13 amino acids. Trimming took 4 bases from V and 3 from J, leaving 9 bases between them. Germline CDR1 is LGHDT and CDR2 is YNNKEL (reference sequence). CDR3 loop: CASSRDSYTEAFF. The DNA for the CDR3 is TGTGCCAGCAGCCGAGACAGCTACACTGAAGCTTTCTTT.

This clonotype appeared many times. The chain combines TRBV6-5 with TRBJ1-1, with D possibly TRBD1 on 6 matching bases. Germline CDR1 is MNHEY and CDR2 is SVGAGI. V was pared by 7 bases and J by 5 bases, with 14 bases between. The CDR3 totals 13 residues. The CDR3 bases are TGTGCCAGCACACGGGGGCGCAGGACTGAAGCTTTCTTT. Its translation is CASTRGRRTEAFF.

This clonotype was picked up a small number of times. The rearrangement joins TRBV29-1 to TRBJ2-7, with 14 bases matching TRBD2. CDR1 and CDR2 from the germline V gene are SQVTM and ANQGSEA. V lost 6 bases and J lost 6; bases outside the gene matches: 10. There are 15 residues in the CDR3. The CDR3 sequence is CSVRPGTSGSTEQYF. CDR3 nucleotide sequence: TGCAGCGTGAGGCCCGGGACTAGCGGGAGCACCGAGCAGTACTTC.

CDR3 sequence (DNA): TGTGCCATCAGCAAACAGGGCAATCAGCCCCAGCATTTT. It is translated as CAISKQGNQPQHF. The chain is built from TRBV10-3 and TRBJ1-5; possible D gene TRBD1, 5 bases. This CDR3 contains 13 residues. Trimming removed 6 bases from V and 2 bases from J, with 8 bases in between. Germline V lookup: CDR1 ENHRY, CDR2 SYGVKD.

The chain recombines TRBV15 with TRBJ1-1; a weak D match, TRBD1 (5 bases). Germline CDR1 and CDR2: LNHNV and YYDKDF (reference sequence). V dropped 3 bases and J dropped 4 bases, with 18 bases sitting between them. This CDR3 is built from 16 residues. CDR3 sequence reads: CATSSVKRGGSTEAFF. In DNA form, the CDR3 reads TGTGCCACCAGCAGCGTAAAGAGGGGCGGGAGCACTGAAGCTTTCTTT. The full variable domain, in which reference TRBV15 and TRBJ1-1 provide the parts outside the CDR3, is DAMVIQNPRYQVTQFGKPVTLSCSQTLNHNVMYWYQQKSSQAPKLLFHYYDKDFNNEADTPDNFQSRRPNTSFCFLDIRSPGLGDTAMYLCATSSVKRGGSTEAFFGQGTRLTVV.

The J gene is TRBJ1-1, the V gene TRBV10-3, with D possibly being TRBD1 (5 bases). The germline CDR1 and CDR2 sequences are ENHRY and SYGVKD. Trimming removed 1 base from V and 0 bases from J, with 12 bases in between. CDR3 size: 16 residues. The CDR3 region is CAISEYGWGVNTEAFF. CDR3 sequence (DNA): TGTGCCATCAGTGAGTATGGCTGGGGCGTGAACACTGAAGCTTTCTTT.

This clonotype was seen ten or more times. This chain connects TRBV29-1 to TRBJ1-1; TRBD1 is a possible D gene (5 bases). Germline-derived CDR1 and CDR2 are SQVTM and ANQGSEA. V dropped 4 bases and J dropped 1 base, with 7 bases sitting between them. The CDR3 totals 12 residues. The CDR3 loop reads CSVVQENTEAFF. CDR3 in DNA: TGCAGCGTTGTACAGGAGAACACTGAAGCTTTCTTT.

In regard to this clonotype: The final CDR3 position lacks the conserved phenylalanine or tryptophan, pointing to a likely read error. This CDR3 is CASSLWDGNTEAFS. The CDR3 DNA is TGCGCCAGTAGCTTGTGGGACGGGAATACTGAAGCTTTCTCT. The chain employs TRBV5-1 and TRBJ1-1; D is possibly TRBD1 (5 bases). This CDR3 has 14 amino acids. CDR1 and CDR2 from the germline V gene are SGHRS and YFSETQ.

This clonotype was counted ten times or more. The chain combines TRBV5-1 with TRBJ1-3; TRBD1 aligns across 9 bases. With 3 bases clipped from V and 2 bases from J, the junction kept 9 bases outside the gene matches. There are 17 residues in the CDR3. Germline lookup yields CDR1 SGHRS and CDR2 YFSETQ. As DNA, the CDR3 is TGCGCCAGCAGCTCGACGACAGGGGGGAAAACTGGAAACACCATATATTTT. It codes for CASSSTTGGKTGNTIYF.

This chain links TRBV5-1 with TRBJ2-7; D perhaps matches TRBD1 (5 bases). This CDR3 has 14 residues. CDR1 and CDR2 (germline): SGHRS, YFSETQ. Trimming took 0 bases from V and 0 from J, leaving 7 bases between them. CDR3 bases: TGCGCCAGCAGCTTGGAGGGGTTCTCCTACGAGCAGTACTTC. Its translation is CASSLEGFSYEQYF. Combining the CDR3 with reference TRBV5-1 and TRBJ2-7 gives the whole variable domain KAGVTQTPRYLIKTRGQQVTLSCSPISGHRSVSWYQQTPGQGLQFLFEYFSETQRNKGNFPGRFSGRQFSNSRSEMNVSTLELGDSALYLCASSLEGFSYEQYFGPGTRLTVT.

This clonotype was detected a few times. The limits of the CDR3 on the DNA are not certain, so only TCRdb's listed CDR3 is given. V is TRBV15 and J is TRBJ1-2. Germline CDR1 and CDR2: LNHNV and YYDKDF (reference sequence). With termini counted, the CDR3 has 18 amino acids. The CDR3 protein is CATSRAKSGTEAFFGYTF.

With regard to this clonotype: One end of the junction fails to match germline, which may point to a read error. The chain couples TRBV7-2 to TRBJ2-7; 7 bases align to TRBD2. Germline loops: CDR1 SGHTA, CDR2 FQGNSA. The CDR3 is made up of 13 amino acids. The CDR3, as DNA: TGCGCCAGCAGCCTGCGGGGAGGGGACGAGCAGTACTTC. Residues: CASSLRGGDEQYF. Looking up the rest from reference TRBV7-2 and TRBJ2-7 gives the full variable domain: GAGVSQSPSNKVTEKGKDVELRCDPISGHTALYWYRQSLGQGLEFLIYFQGNSAPDKSGLPSDRFSAERTGGSVSTLTIQRTQQEDSAVYLCASSLRGGDEQYFGPGTRLTVT.

This clonotype occurred many times. The chain combines TRBV5-1 with TRBJ2-5, with D tentatively TRBD2 (6 bases). Germline CDR1 is SGHRS and CDR2 is YFSETQ. V was cut by 4 bases and J by 5 bases, with 15 bases left in between. This CDR3 has 14 amino acids. CDR3 sequence (DNA): TGCGCCAGCAGCCACGGGGGAGCGGCGGAGACCCAGTACTTC. Translating gives CASSHGGAAETQYF.

V and J are TRBV29-1 and TRBJ2-5, with TRBD2 identical over 13 bases. CDR1 SQVTM and CDR2 ANQGSEA come from the germline V gene. V gave up 3 bases and J gave up 5 bases; unmatched junction bases: 0. The CDR3 length is 13 residues. The CDR3 DNA reads TGCAGCGTTGAGACTAGCGGGGGGGAGACCCAGTACTTC. It codes for CSVETSGGETQYF.

The CDR3 protein is CATGWASGSGEQYF. CDR3 in DNA: TGTGCCACCGGGTGGGCTAGCGGGAGTGGCGAGCAGTACTTC. The chain has TRBV15 and TRBJ2-7, with 10 positions matching TRBD2. Germline CDR1 is LNHNV and CDR2 is YYDKDF (reference sequence). This CDR3 comprises 14 residues. V lost 8 bases, J lost 6 bases, and 10 bases stayed unmatched. The full variable domain, in which reference TRBV15 and TRBJ2-7 provide the parts outside the CDR3, is DAMVIQNPRYQVTQFGKPVTLSCSQTLNHNVMYWYQQKSSQAPKLLFHYYDKDFNNEADTPDNFQSRRPNTSFCFLDIRSPGLGDTAMYLCATGWASGSGEQYFGPGTRLTVT.

There are a few counts of this clonotype. This chain links TRBV7-2 with TRBJ1-2; 9 bases map to TRBD1. The CDR3 spans 14 residues. Per germline, CDR1 SGHTA and CDR2 FQGNSA. V gave up 5 bases and J gave up 5 bases; unmatched junction bases: 6. CDR3 loop: CASSLQGAGYGYTF. The CDR3 nucleotides are TGTGCCAGCAGCCTACAGGGGGCTGGGTATGGCTACACCTTC.

The chain links TRBV20-1 to TRBJ1-1, with D possibly being TRBD1 (5 bases). Germline V gene lookup returns CDR1 DFQATT and CDR2 SNEGSKA (reference sequence). This CDR3 has 12 residues. Trimming removed 3 bases from V and 4 bases from J, with 9 bases in between. Here the CDR3 reads CSARARGTEAFF. In DNA, the CDR3 is TGCAGTGCTAGGGCGAGGGGCACTGAAGCTTTCTTT.